This is a list of T cell receptor beta chains from one sample in a study of blood T cell repertoires in COVID-19. Clones were sequenced by immunoSEQ multiplex PCR, and TCRdb holds only the in-frame ones, with some missing. The repertoire holds 60,000 to 75,000 clones, with over 75% as singletons. The specimen was peripheral blood. Receptors originate from a human donor in a cohort sampled during active COVID-19. The CDR3 runs from the conserved cysteine through the conserved F or W. The D gene is left open where the match is weak. Clone size is shown for a subset of rows, as once, few, many or a class of expanded clone.

TRBJ1-1	NA	TRBV10-3	TRBD1	CAISGQGNTEAFF	TGTGCCATCAGTGGACAGGGGAACACTGAAGCTTTCTTT
TRBJ2-7	once	TRBV10-3	NA	CAISESSGYPYEQYF	TGTGCCATCAGTGAGTCGTCAGGGTACCCCTACGAGCAGTACTTC
TRBJ1-1	NA	TRBV30	NA	CAWNREGPTFF	TGTGCCTGGAACAGGGAGGGCCCAACTTTCTTT
TRBJ2-5	NA	TRBV6-4	NA	CASSDNGGETQYF	TGTGCCAGCAGCGACAACGGGGGAGAGACCCAGTACTTC
TRBJ1-2	NA	TRBV5-6	TRBD1	CASSTGWWTGNGGYTF	TGTGCCAGCAGCACCGGGTGGTGGACAGGGAATGGTGGCTACACCTTC
TRBJ1-1	NA	TRBV19	NA	CASSNTGFRTEAFF	TGTGCCAGTAGTAACACAGGGTTCAGGACTGAAGCTTTCTTT
TRBJ2-3	NA	TRBV5-1	TRBD2	CASSLGGTSRGTDTQYF	TGCGCCAGCAGCTTGGGAGGGACTAGCCGAGGTACAGATACGCAGTATTTT
TRBJ2-1	NA	TRBV6-6	TRBD1	CASRGTGEHNEQFF	TGTGCCAGCAGAGGGACAGGGGAACACAATGAGCAGTTCTTC
TRBJ1-1	NA	TRBV7-9	NA	CASSLSGGVATEAFF	TGTGCCAGCAGCTTATCGGGAGGGGTAGCCACTGAAGCTTTCTTT
TRBJ1-2	NA	TRBV7-9	NA	CASSLGQTNGYTF	TGTGCCAGCAGCTTAGGACAGACCAATGGCTACACCTTC